This is a list of T cell receptor beta chains from one sample in a study of cytomegalovirus exposure and HLA in healthy donors. TCRdb's table, derived via immunoSEQ multiplex PCR, lists solely in-frame clones and lacks some. Of 100,000 or so clones in the sample, around 70% are singletons; the top ten hold under 13%. Sequenced input: PBMCs. These receptors were collected from a man aged 40-49 years in good health and CMV-seropositive. The CDR3 runs from the conserved cysteine through the conserved F or W. The D gene is left open where the match is weak. Not all rows give a size; the values are once, few, many and, for expanded clones, a class.

>TRBV29-1|.|15|TRBD1|TRBJ1-5
TGCAGCGTTGTTGGCCCAGGGGGCGCGGGTCAGCCCCAGCATTTT
CSVVGPGGAGQPQHF
>TRBV19|few|15|.|TRBJ2-1
TGTGCCAGTAGTCCGGACTCCGTCGATTTCAATGAGCAGTTCTTC
CASSPDSVDFNEQFF
>TRBV28|.|15|TRBD1|TRBJ2-2
TGTGCCAGCGGCGGGACAGGGTATCGGCCCGGGGAGCTGTTTTTT
CASGGTGYRPGELFF
>TRBV6-5|.|16|TRBD2|TRBJ2-3
TGTGCCAGCAGTTACTCGGTAGCGGGAGGACGGGATACGCAGTATTTT
CASSYSVAGGRDTQYF
>TRBV29-1|few|14|.|TRBJ1-2
TGCAGCGTTGATCCAATGATGAGCGGCTATGGCTACACCTTC
CSVDPMMSGYGYTF
>TRBV5-4|.|15|TRBD2|TRBJ2-7
TGTGCCAGCAGCTTAGAACGACTAGCGAGCTACGAGCAGTACTTC
CASSLERLASYEQYF
>TRBV7-9|.|14|.|TRBJ2-5
TGTGCCAGCAGCTTACCAGTCAGGGAAGAGACCCAGTACTTC
CASSLPVREETQYF
>TRBV15|.|14|TRBD1|TRBJ2-5
TGTGCCACCAGCAGGCGGGCAGGGGGAGAGACCCAGTACTTC
CATSRRAGGETQYF
>TRBV4-1|few|19|TRBD1|TRBJ2-6
TGCGCCAGCAGCCAAGACCCCGTGGGACAGGGGTCCGGGGCCAACGTCCTGACTTTC
CASSQDPVGQGSGANVLTF
>TRBV9|few|13|.|TRBJ1-1
TGTGCCAGCAGCGATCAGGGCAACACTGAAGCTTTCTTT
CASSDQGNTEAFF
>TRBV23-1|.|18|.|TRBJ2-3
TGCGCCAGCAGCCCCTCCCTGGCAGGGACACCGCACACAGATACGCAGTATTTT
CASSPSLAGTPHTDTQYF
>TRBV18|.|13|.|TRBJ2-7
TGTGCCAGCTCACTGACAGGCCAAAACGAGCAGTACTTC
CASSLTGQNEQYF
>TRBV29-1|.|13|.|TRBJ1-1
TGCAGCGTTGTAGAAGACGCAGGCACTGAAGCTTTCTTT
CSVVEDAGTEAFF
>TRBV2|.|14|.|TRBJ1-1
TGTGCCAGCAGTGATTCAGGGTGGGATACTGAAGCTTTCTTT
CASSDSGWDTEAFF
>TRBV7-6|.|13|.|TRBJ1-2
TGTGCCAGCAGCTTAACTCTCCACTATGGCTACACCTTC
CASSLTLHYGYTF
>TRBV6-5|.|13|TRBD1|TRBJ1-1
TGTGCCAGCAGTCTCGGGACAGGTACTGAAGCTTTCTTT
CASSLGTGTEAFF
>TRBV5-4|.|14|TRBD1|TRBJ1-2
TGTGCCAGCAGTCCTCCGGGACAGTACTATGGCTACACCTTC
CASSPPGQYYGYTF
>TRBV10-2|.|15|TRBD1|TRBJ1-1
TGCGCCAGCAGGCTCGGACAGGGGCTGAACACTGAAGCTTTCTTT
CASRLGQGLNTEAFF
>TRBV10-1|.|17|.|TRBJ1-1
TGCGCCAGCAGTGAATGGAGCGAAACGGCGCCCCTTCATGAAGCTTTCTTT
CASSEWSETAPLHEAFF
>TRBV27|few|16|TRBD1|TRBJ2-4
TGTGCCAGCAGACTAGGGGGCAGCTTAGCCAAAAACATTCAGTACTTC
CASRLGGSLAKNIQYF
>TRBV19|.|14|.|TRBJ2-2
TGTGCCAGTAGTCGAACAGTTCGCACCGGGGAGCTGTTTTTT
CASSRTVRTGELFF
>TRBV10-1|.|14|TRBD1|TRBJ1-4
TGCGCCAGCTCCCCGGGACAGGGCGGTGAAAAACTGTTTTTT
CASSPGQGGEKLFF
>TRBV25-1|.|15|.|TRBJ1-4
TGTGCCAGCACCCCCACTTCGGGGTCATATGAAAAACTGTTTTTT
CASTPTSGSYEKLFF
>TRBV10-3|many|14|.|TRBJ1-3
TGTGCCATCAGGAACAGGGACCCCGGAAACACCATATATTTT
CAIRNRDPGNTIYF
>TRBV13|.|15|TRBD1|TRBJ1-2
TGTGCCAGCACCGGCCGGGACAGGGGGGAATATGGCTACACCTTC
CASTGRDRGEYGYTF
>TRBV5-6|.|14|TRBD1|TRBJ1-4
TGTGCCAGCAGCCGGACAGGGGGCGATGAAAAACTGTTTTTT
CASSRTGGDEKLFF
>TRBV4-1|.|14|TRBD1|TRBJ1-2
TGCGCCAGCAGCCAAGAGACAGGGAAGGATGGCTACACCTTC
CASSQETGKDGYTF
>TRBV6-6|.|13|.|TRBJ1-5
TGTGCCAGCAGTTACTCGGGGGCTCAGCCCCAGCATTTT
CASSYSGAQPQHF
>TRBV4-2|.|17|TRBD1|TRBJ1-2
TGTGCCAGCAGTCCCCGGGGACAGGGGGCGTTGGTCTATGGCTACACCTTC
CASSPRGQGALVYGYTF
>TRBV7-6|once|14|.|TRBJ1-4
TGTGCCAGCAGCCCCTGGGGGGGAAATGAAAAACTGTTTTTT
CASSPWGGNEKLFF
>TRBV27|.|16|TRBD1|TRBJ1-4
TGTGCCAGCAGTTCCGGGGTGGACAGGGGAGGTGAAAAACTGTTTTTT
CASSSGVDRGGEKLFF
>TRBV29-1|once|15|.|TRBJ2-7
TGCAGCGTTGAAGATCGGAGCAGTCTCGGGTCCGAGCAGTACTTC
CSVEDRSSLGSEQYF
>TRBV20-1|.|11|.|TRBJ2-7
TGCAGTGCTAGGAGCGACTACGAGCAGTACTTC
CSARSDYEQYF
>TRBV28|once|16|TRBD1|TRBJ2-1
TGTGCCAGCAGACCTTCCCGGGGACAGGGATTAGGTGAGCAGTTCTTC
CASRPSRGQGLGEQFF
>TRBV7-6|.|17|TRBD2|TRBJ2-3
TGTGCCAGCAGCTTAGCCTGGACTAGCGGGCTCCCGGATACGCAGTATTTT
CASSLAWTSGLPDTQYF
>TRBV10-1|.|15|.|TRBJ2-7
TGCGCCAGCAGTGAGCCCGGGACTCGCTCCTACGAGCAGTACTTC
CASSEPGTRSYEQYF
>TRBV18|.|15|.|TRBJ2-2
TGTGCCAGCTCACCCAACTTAGGGGACACCGGGGAGCTGTTTTTT
CASSPNLGDTGELFF
>TRBV29-1|.|13|.|TRBJ2-1
TGCAGCGCTGGGACTGGAACAGGAGGTGAGCAGTTCTTC
CSAGTGTGGEQFF
>TRBV30|once|14|TRBD2|TRBJ2-1
TGTGCCTGGTCTAGCGGCTCCTCCTACAATGAGCAGTTCTTC
CAWSSGSSYNEQFF
>TRBV11-3|.|12|.|TRBJ2-1
TGTGCCAGCAGCTTGGCCCGCGGGGAGCAGTTCTTC
CASSLARGEQFF
>TRBV6-5|.|14|TRBD2|TRBJ2-1
TGTGCCAGCAGTTACGGAAGGACTAGCGGTCCCGGGTTCTTC
CASSYGRTSGPGFF
>TRBV5-4|.|15|TRBD2|TRBJ2-7
TGTGCCAGCAGCTCGGGACTATCGAGCTCCTACGAGCAGTACTTC
CASSSGLSSSYEQYF